This TCR beta chain was sequenced for a study of memory CD4+ T cells and cytomegalovirus serostatus. The wider study: Of the healthy Belgian adults, several were CMV seropositive and fewer than 30 seronegative.

The sort gate was single viable CD3+CD4+CD8-CD45RO+ cells for memory CD4+ T cells. As concerns this clone: The antigen remains unidentified.

V was pared by 5 bases and J by 1 base, with 14 bases between. CDR1 MDHEN and CDR2 SYDVKM come from the germline V gene. The CDR3 sequence is 15 residues long. Profiled with immunoSEQ multiplex PCR; TCRdb holds only in-frame clones, not every one. This repertoire shows roughly 50,000 clones, under 80% found once; its top ten account for around 0.83%. Findings and limits, study-wide: A US-trained random forest predicted CMV serostatus with median AUC around 0.93. About 40% of the roughly 160 known CMV-associated TCRbeta sequences appeared in CD4+ memory. The CMV-associated TCR signature appears largely within the CD4+ memory repertoire.

This clonotype was obtained from an adult in good health and CMV-seronegative. Sequenced input: memory CD4+ T cells from blood. The chain uses TRBV28 and TRBJ1-1; no clear D. In DNA, the CDR3 is TGTGCCAGCAGTGCCGTTCTGGGTAGGAACACTGAAGCTTTCTTT. It translates to CASSAVLGRNTEAFF.